This T cell receptor beta chain was sequenced for a study of human T cells and chemical hapten exposure. Described time point: patch test 1, 2 weeks after DPC sensitization. Stated treatment: therapeutic diphenylcyclopropenone sensitization with weekly scalp DPC. This clonotype was detected ten times or more. In TCRdb, the RACE reads were re-called with MiXCR into one record per CDR3 protein. The sample has fewer than 500,000 distinct CDR3 sequences, approximately 5.1% seen once. The clonotype was recovered from a woman between 50 and 59 years old with alopecia areata. Some clones in this sample may be carry-over from other donors' samples. The source was whole blood, collected in connection with sensitization to the hapten diphenylcyclopropenone (DPC).

The CDR3 loop reads CSASLAGGPNEQFF. The CDR3 nucleotides are TGCAGTGCTAGCCTCGCGGGGGGACCGAATGAGCAGTTCTTC. The chain carries TRBV20-1 and TRBJ2-1, with 8 positions matching TRBD2. J was trimmed by 7 bases and V by 3 bases; bases with no gene match: 8. Germline V lookup: CDR1 DFQATT, CDR2 SNEGSKA (reference sequence). There are 14 residues in the CDR3.